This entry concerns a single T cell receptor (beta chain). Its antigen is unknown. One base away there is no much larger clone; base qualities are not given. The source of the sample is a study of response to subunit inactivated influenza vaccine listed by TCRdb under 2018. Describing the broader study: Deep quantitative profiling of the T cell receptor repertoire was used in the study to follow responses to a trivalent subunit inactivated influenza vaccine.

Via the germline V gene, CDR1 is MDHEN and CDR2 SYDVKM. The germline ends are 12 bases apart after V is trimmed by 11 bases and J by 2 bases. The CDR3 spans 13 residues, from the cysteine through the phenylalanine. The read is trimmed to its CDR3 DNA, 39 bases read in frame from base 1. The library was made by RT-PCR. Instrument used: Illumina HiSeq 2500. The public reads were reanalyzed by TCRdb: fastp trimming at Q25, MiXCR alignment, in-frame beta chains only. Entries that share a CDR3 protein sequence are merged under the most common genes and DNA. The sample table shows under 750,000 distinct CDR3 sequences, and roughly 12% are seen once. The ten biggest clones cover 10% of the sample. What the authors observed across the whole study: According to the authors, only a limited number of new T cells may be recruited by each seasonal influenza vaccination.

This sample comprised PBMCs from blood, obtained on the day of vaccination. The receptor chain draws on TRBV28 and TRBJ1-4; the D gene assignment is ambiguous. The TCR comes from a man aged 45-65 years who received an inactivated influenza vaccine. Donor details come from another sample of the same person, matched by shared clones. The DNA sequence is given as TGTGCCGGGCAAGGGCTTACTAATGAAAAACTGTTTTTT. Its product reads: CAGQGLTNEKLFF.